This TCR beta chain was sequenced during a study of blood T cell repertoires in COVID-19. At the level of the study: In each case, the material was cDNA or gDNA derived from T cells, B-cell-depleted T cells, or PBMCs.

In the authors' workflow: Estimates of nucleated cell counts were drawn from the amplification of reference gene primers. Clones were read by immunoSEQ multiplex PCR, and TCRdb kept only the in-frame ones, dropping some. That table gives V, J and clone size, and the DNA gave D and trimming. The sample holds approximately 200,000 clones, roughly nine tenths seen once. This clone was seen more than once but under ten times. With 6 bases removed from V and 5 bases from J, the gap between germline ends came to 19 bases. The CDR3 totals 15 residues. Germline V CDR1 and CDR2: ENHRY, SYGVKD. Input material: peripheral blood. This clonotype originated in a woman between 50 and 59 years old with acute or convalescent COVID-19. The chain employs TRBV10-3 and TRBJ1-1; tentatively, D is TRBD1 (5 bases). The CDR3 nucleotides read TGTGCCATCAGGGGCAGAGCGGGGCTGGGAACTGAAGCTTTCTTT. This translates into CAIRGRAGLGTEAFF.